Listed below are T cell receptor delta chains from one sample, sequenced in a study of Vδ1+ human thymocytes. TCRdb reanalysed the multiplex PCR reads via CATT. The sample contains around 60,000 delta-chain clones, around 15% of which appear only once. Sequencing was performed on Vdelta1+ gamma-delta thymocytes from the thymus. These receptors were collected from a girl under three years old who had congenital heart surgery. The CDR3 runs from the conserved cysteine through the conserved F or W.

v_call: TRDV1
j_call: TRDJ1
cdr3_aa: CALGEVYADKLIF

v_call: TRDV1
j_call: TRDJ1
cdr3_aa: CALGEPLYTDKLIF

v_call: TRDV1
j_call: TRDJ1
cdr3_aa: CALGKGPDWGIRESDKLIF

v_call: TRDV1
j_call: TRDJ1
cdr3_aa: CALGERSIELGDKYTDKLIF

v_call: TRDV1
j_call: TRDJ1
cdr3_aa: CALGELGARWGILDGYTDKLIF

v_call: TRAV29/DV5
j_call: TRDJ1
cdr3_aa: CAALRTGGVRTNKLIF

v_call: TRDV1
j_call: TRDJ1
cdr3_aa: CALGELNRGIRGVSHDKLIF

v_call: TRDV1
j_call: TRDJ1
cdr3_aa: CALGDAHPPGTRYTDKLIF

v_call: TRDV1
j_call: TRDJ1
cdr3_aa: CALGELQDEYWDKLIF

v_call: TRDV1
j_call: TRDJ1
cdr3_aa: CALGEQSRKQPGMYTDKLIF

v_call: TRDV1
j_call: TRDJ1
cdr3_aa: CALGERRVLPSWYIDKLIF

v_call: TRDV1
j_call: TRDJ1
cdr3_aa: CALGELRHTDKLIF

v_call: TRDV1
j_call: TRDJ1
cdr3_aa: CALGGIFLPKGEPHTDKLIF

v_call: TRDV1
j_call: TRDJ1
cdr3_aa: CALGEVASSTPELGDADKLIF

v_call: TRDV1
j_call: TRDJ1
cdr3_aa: CALGEGRDTDKLIF

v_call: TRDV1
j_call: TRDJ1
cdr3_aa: CALGETPATGVTYTDKLIF